Listed below are T cell receptor beta chains from one sample, sequenced in a study of OX40 agonist ivuxolimab in advanced cancers. Generated by immunoSEQ multiplex PCR, the TCRdb table keeps only in-frame clones and is missing some. The table includes about 68,000 clones, roughly 88% detected once. Sequenced material: CD4+ or CD8+ T cells sorted from blood, taken in a trial of the OX40 agonist ivuxolimab. These receptors originate from an adult with an advanced solid tumor such as melanoma, head and neck, liver or kidney cancer. Both conserved end residues are part of each CDR3. Fields, in order: J gene, V gene, D gene, clone size, CDR3 protein, CDR3 DNA. A D gene is named only where the DNA matches it firmly. Where a row states a size, it is once, few, many or the class of an expanded clone; other rows omit it.

>TRBJ2-5|TRBV4-3|TRBD1|NA
CASSQEGDRAPETQYF
TGCGCCAGCAGCCAAGAAGGGGACAGGGCCCCAGAGACCCAGTACTTC
>TRBJ1-1|TRBV6-5|NA|NA
CASSPGPDTEAFF
TGTGCCAGCAGTCCTGGGCCCGACACTGAAGCTTTCTTT
>TRBJ1-2|TRBV19|NA|NA
CASSTGTPLGGYTF
TGTGCCAGTAGTACCGGGACACCCCTGGGGGGCTACACCTTC
>TRBJ2-2|TRBV20-1|NA|NA
CSALGPGELFF
TGCAGTGCTCTGGGGCCCGGGGAGCTGTTTTTT
>TRBJ2-2|TRBV5-1|NA|few
CASSDTGELFF
TGCGCCAGCAGCGACACCGGGGAGCTGTTTTTT
>TRBJ1-1|TRBV29-1|NA|once
CSGRNTEAFF
TGCAGCGGGAGGAACACTGAAGCTTTCTTT
>TRBJ2-7|TRBV18|NA|once
CASSPLPIEQTYF
TGTGCCAGCTCACCACTTCCGATCGAACAAACCTACTTC
>TRBJ2-7|TRBV9|NA|NA
CASSVGLGYSYEQYF
TGTGCCAGCAGCGTAGGGCTGGGATACTCCTACGAGCAGTACTTC
>TRBJ2-1|TRBV28|NA|NA
CASSPYRLNEQFF
TGTGCCAGCAGTCCTTACAGGCTTAATGAGCAGTTCTTC
>TRBJ2-3|TRBV10-3|TRBD1|NA
CAISEGDRGFDTQYF
TGTGCCATCAGTGAAGGGGACAGGGGTTTTGATACGCAGTATTTT
>TRBJ2-5|TRBV5-1|TRBD2|once
CASSLDSGRAQETQYF
TGCGCCAGCAGCTTGGACAGCGGGAGGGCCCAAGAGACCCAGTACTTC
>TRBJ2-7|TRBV11-2|NA|NA
CASSLYYEQYF
TGTGCCAGCAGCCTTTATTACGAGCAGTACTTC
>TRBJ2-4|TRBV28|NA|once
CASSLRKNRHIQYF
TGTGCCAGCAGTTTAAGGAAGAATAGGCACATTCAGTACTTC
>TRBJ2-1|TRBV7-9|NA|NA
CASSFGERDNEQFF
TGTGCCAGCAGCTTCGGTGAGAGGGACAATGAGCAGTTCTTC
>TRBJ2-1|TRBV29-1|NA|NA
CSVDTTGVHYNEQFF
TGCAGCGTCGATACGACAGGAGTACACTACAATGAGCAGTTCTTC
>TRBJ2-2|TRBV18|NA|NA
CASSPERELFF
TGTGCCAGCTCACCCGAACGTGAGCTGTTTTTT
>TRBJ2-1|TRBV7-6|TRBD2|NA
CASSSVTSGRARSEQFF
TGTGCCAGCAGCTCCGTAACGAGCGGGAGGGCCAGGAGTGAGCAGTTCTTC
>TRBJ2-1|TRBV7-2|NA|NA
CASSFGILGGHEQFF
TGTGCCAGCAGCTTCGGTATTTTGGGGGGCCATGAGCAGTTCTTC
>TRBJ2-7|TRBV7-2|TRBD1|NA
CASSLTGGYEQYF
TGTGCCAGCAGCTTAACAGGGGGCTACGAGCAGTACTTC
>TRBJ2-5|TRBV27|TRBD2|NA
CASSLRRGETQYF
TGTGCCAGCAGTTTAAGGCGGGGGGAGACCCAGTACTTC
>TRBJ1-2|TRBV5-4|NA|NA
CASGTTGIFGYTF
TGTGCCAGCGGAACCACAGGGATTTTTGGCTACACCTTC
>TRBJ2-5|TRBV2|NA|once
CASSEGRIETQYF
TGTGCCAGCAGTGAGGGCAGGATAGAGACCCAGTACTTC
>TRBJ2-1|TRBV18|NA|few
CASSPSNEQFF
TGTGCCAGCTCACCCTCCAATGAGCAGTTCTTC
>TRBJ2-1|TRBV30|NA|NA
CACKSSSYNEQFF
TGTGCCTGCAAAAGCAGCTCCTACAATGAGCAGTTCTTC
>TRBJ1-4|TRBV19|NA|NA
CASSLKQGAGEKLFF
TGTGCCAGTAGTCTAAAACAGGGAGCGGGTGAAAAACTGTTTTTT
>TRBJ2-7|TRBV29-1|NA|few
CSVGSLVEEQYF
TGCAGCGTTGGTAGTCTAGTTGAGGAGCAGTACTTC
>TRBJ2-6|TRBV9|TRBD1|NA
CASSAGQGVYSGANVLTF
TGTGCCAGCAGCGCCGGACAGGGGGTTTACTCTGGGGCCAACGTCCTGACTTTC
>TRBJ1-2|TRBV2|NA|NA
CASSPKSGYTF
TGTGCCAGCAGTCCAAAATCTGGCTACACCTTC
>TRBJ1-2|TRBV19|NA|NA
CASKRSSWGNYGYTF
TGTGCCAGTAAGAGGTCTTCGTGGGGGAACTATGGCTACACCTTC
>TRBJ2-5|TRBV7-8|NA|NA
CASSLTRQVGFHDF
TGTGCCAGCAGCCTCACGAGACAGGTGGGGTTTCATGACTTC
>TRBJ1-1|TRBV7-9|NA|NA
CASIRGSGGENEAFF
TGTGCCAGCATCCGAGGTAGCGGAGGAGAAAATGAAGCTTTCTTT
>TRBJ2-7|TRBV19|NA|NA
CASRRQTSSYEQYF
TGTGCCAGTAGGCGGCAGACGAGCTCCTACGAGCAGTACTTC
>TRBJ2-2|TRBV5-5|NA|NA
CASSLVQSTGELFF
TGTGCCAGCAGCTTGGTACAGTCCACCGGGGAGCTGTTTTTT
>TRBJ2-3|TRBV28|NA|NA
CASSTGRGRIGGYTDTQYF
TGTGCCAGCAGTACGGGGAGGGGGCGGATCGGTGGATACACAGATACGCAGTATTTT
>TRBJ2-7|TRBV18|TRBD2|NA
CASSPRATSGSYEQYF
TGTGCCAGCTCACCAAGGGCGACTAGCGGATCCTACGAGCAGTACTTC
>TRBJ2-1|TRBV27|NA|NA
CASALSYNEQFF
TGTGCCAGCGCCTTATCTTACAATGAGCAGTTCTTC
>TRBJ2-1|TRBV19|TRBD2|once
CATRLAVEQFF
TGTGCCACCCGACTAGCCGTTGAGCAGTTCTTC
>TRBJ2-5|TRBV11-2|NA|once
CASSPDRNTQYF
TGTGCCAGCAGTCCCGACAGGAACACCCAGTACTTC
>TRBJ2-7|TRBV18|TRBD2|NA
CASSPSTEAKPSGSYEQYF
TGTGCCAGCTCACCTTCGACGGAGGCTAAGCCTAGCGGATCCTACGAGCAGTACTTC
>TRBJ2-1|TRBV5-6|TRBD2|NA
CASSPLAGDNEQFF
TGTGCCAGCAGCCCCCTAGCGGGAGACAATGAGCAGTTCTTC
>TRBJ2-7|TRBV6-5|NA|NA
CASQRQGTVGEQYF
TGTGCCAGCCAAAGGCAGGGGACTGTAGGCGAGCAGTACTTC
>TRBJ2-1|TRBV7-2|NA|NA
CASSLALTNEQFF
TGTGCCAGCAGCTTAGCGCTCACCAATGAGCAGTTCTTC
>TRBJ2-5|TRBV15|NA|NA
CATSTRTVQETQYF
TGTGCCACCAGCACCCGGACAGTCCAAGAGACCCAGTACTTC
>TRBJ2-7|TRBV7-3|TRBD2|NA
CASSSASILAGGLSTAYEQYF
TGTGCCAGCAGCTCCGCCTCGATACTAGCGGGAGGCCTTAGTACCGCCTACGAGCAGTACTTC
>TRBJ1-2|TRBV7-9|NA|few
CASSFDAGYGYTF
TGTGCCAGCAGCTTCGATGCGGGCTATGGCTACACCTTC
>TRBJ1-3|TRBV10-1|TRBD1|NA
CASSEQGASGNTIYF
TGCGCCAGCAGTGAACAGGGGGCCTCTGGAAACACCATATATTTT
>TRBJ2-2|TRBV19|NA|NA
CAGRIRINTPGELFF
TGTGCCGGGCGAATTAGAATTAACACGCCCGGGGAGCTGTTTTTT
>TRBJ2-7|TRBV5-1|TRBD2|NA
CASSAGGTSSYEQYF
TGCGCCAGCTCGGCGGGAGGGACCAGCTCCTACGAGCAGTACTTC
>TRBJ1-2|TRBV6-1|NA|NA
CASSERFGESYTF
TGTGCCAGCAGTGAAAGGTTCGGGGAGAGCTACACCTTC
>TRBJ2-5|TRBV27|TRBD1|NA
CASSPVDRLGETQYF
TGTGCCAGCAGTCCCGTGGACAGGCTTGGCGAGACCCAGTACTTC
>TRBJ2-4|TRBV19|NA|NA
CASSIAGGAGGNIQYF
TGTGCCAGTAGTATAGCTGGAGGAGCCGGGGGCAACATTCAGTACTTC
>TRBJ2-7|TRBV28|NA|once
CASSFVGANEQYF
TGTGCCAGCAGTTTTGTGGGGGCTAACGAGCAGTACTTC
>TRBJ1-1|TRBV5-1|TRBD1|NA
CASSSDRGLEAFF
TGCGCCAGCAGCTCGGACAGGGGGCTGGAAGCTTTCTTT